A selection of T cell receptor beta chains follows, all from one sample in a study of shared clonotypes between healthy human individuals. Only in-frame clones appear in the TCRdb table, and some are missing; sequencing was by immunoSEQ multiplex PCR. This sample has approximately 1.4 million clones, with roughly 98% found just once. The sequenced sample consisted of naive CD4+ T cells sorted from blood. These receptors were taken from a man younger than 45 in good health. Each CDR3 is given with its conserved first and last residue. The order of the fields is J gene, V gene, CDR3 protein.

>TRBJ2-7|TRBV27
CASSRSGSVYEQYF
>TRBJ2-7|TRBV6-6
CASSRSGQGGPYEQYF
>TRBJ2-1|TRBV19
CASSRLAGGPEQFF
>TRBJ2-1|TRBV5-1
CASSFDPGGTNEQFF
>TRBJ1-1|TRBV19
CASSPLRANTEAFF
>TRBJ2-3|TRBV5-5
CASKETGTDTQYF
>TRBJ2-1|TRBV29-1
CSVEGGLSSYNEQFF
>TRBJ2-5|TRBV27
CASSPRTAIETQYF
>TRBJ2-3|TRBV5-6
CASSLIGRGLADTQYF
>TRBJ2-1|TRBV7-3
CASSYLAGGDTEQFF
>TRBJ1-1|TRBV5-4
CASSTGQNTEAFF
>TRBJ2-6|TRBV11-2
CASSLGRSSGANVLTF
>TRBJ2-1|TRBV7-6
CASSPSSGSGEQFF
>TRBJ2-7|TRBV2
CASHPVRDTPYEQYF
>TRBJ2-5|TRBV18
CASSPTSGEETQYF
>TRBJ1-1|TRBV29-1
CSVGQTNTEAFF